These 2 T cell receptor beta chains share one sample of origin, sequenced in a study of blood T cell repertoires in COVID-19 (dated by TCRdb to the early 2020s). Receptor amplification or capture employed the immunoSEQ multiplex PCR assay. The table comes from immuneACCESS by way of TCRdb, which keeps in-frame sequences with V and J called. Part of the clones is missing from these tables; in studies checked, under half for an unresolved V gene and the rest for unknown reasons. For this sample the table gives approximately 210,000 clones, of which roughly 84% were detected only once. The ten largest clones take up 1.9% of the sample. Input material: peripheral blood. The receptors originated from a man in his forties or fifties with active or convalescent COVID-19.

This CDR3 is CASSGGAGGPGNTIYF. The CDR3 nucleotides are TGTGCCAGCAGTGGGGGAGCGGGAGGGCCTGGAAACACCATATATTTT. The genes are TRBV25-1 and TRBJ1-3, with D hard to call. The CDR3 is 16 residues long. V lost 4 bases, J lost 2 bases, and 15 bases lay in between. Germline-derived CDR1 and CDR2 are MGHDK and SYGVNS.

The chain couples TRBV6-4 to TRBJ1-4; weak D call: TRBD1 (6 bases). The ends were cut back, 8 bases at V and 8 bases at J, with 15 bases in the middle. Per the germline V gene, CDR1 is MRHNA and CDR2 is SNTAGT. The CDR3 contains 13 residues. The CDR3 DNA reads TGTGCCAGCCACAGGGTGTTTTGGGAAAAACTGTTTTTT. The encoded protein is CASHRVFWEKLFF.